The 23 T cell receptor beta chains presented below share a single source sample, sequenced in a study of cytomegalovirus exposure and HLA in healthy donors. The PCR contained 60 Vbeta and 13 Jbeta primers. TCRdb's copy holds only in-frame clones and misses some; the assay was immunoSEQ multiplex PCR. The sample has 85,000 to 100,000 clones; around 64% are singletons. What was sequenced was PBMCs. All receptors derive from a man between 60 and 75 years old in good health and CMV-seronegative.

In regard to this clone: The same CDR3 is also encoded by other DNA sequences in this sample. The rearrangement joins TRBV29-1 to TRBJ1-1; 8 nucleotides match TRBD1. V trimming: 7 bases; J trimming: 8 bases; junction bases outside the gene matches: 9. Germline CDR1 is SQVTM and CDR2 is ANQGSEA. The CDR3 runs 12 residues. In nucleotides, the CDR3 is TGCAGCGGAGCCGGGACAGGAGGGGAAGCTTTCTTT. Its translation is CSGAGTGGEAFF. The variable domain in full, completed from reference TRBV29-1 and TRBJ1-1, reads SAVISQKPSRDICQRGTSLTIQCQVDSQVTMMFWYRQQPGQSLTLIATANQGSEATYESGFVIDKFPISRPNLTFSTLTVSNMSPEDSSIYLCSGAGTGGEAFFGQGTRLTVV.

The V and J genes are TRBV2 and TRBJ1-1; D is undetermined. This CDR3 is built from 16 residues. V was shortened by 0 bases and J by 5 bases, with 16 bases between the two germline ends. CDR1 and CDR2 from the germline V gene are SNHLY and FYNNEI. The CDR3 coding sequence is TGTGCCAGCAGTGAAGCCTTCGGAGGCAGAAGGACTGAAGCTTTCTTT. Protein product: CASSEAFGGRRTEAFF.

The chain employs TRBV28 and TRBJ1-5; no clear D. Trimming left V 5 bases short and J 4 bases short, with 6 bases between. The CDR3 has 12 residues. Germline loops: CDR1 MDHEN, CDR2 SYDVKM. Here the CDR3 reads CASSPYNQPQHF. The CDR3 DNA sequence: TGTGCCAGCAGTCCTTATAATCAGCCCCAGCATTTT. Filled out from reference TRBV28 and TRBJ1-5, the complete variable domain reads DVKVTQSSRYLVKRTGEKVFLECVQDMDHENMFWYRQDPGLGLRLIYFSYDVKMKEKGDIPEGYSVSREKKERFSLILESASTNQTSMYLCASSPYNQPQHFGDGTRLSIL.

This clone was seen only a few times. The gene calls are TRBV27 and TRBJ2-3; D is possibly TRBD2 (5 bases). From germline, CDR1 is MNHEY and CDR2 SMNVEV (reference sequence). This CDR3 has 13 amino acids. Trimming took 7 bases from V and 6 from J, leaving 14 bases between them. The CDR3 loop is CASIGEFSDTQYF. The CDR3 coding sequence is TGTGCCAGCATCGGGGAGTTCTCTGATACGCAGTATTTT.

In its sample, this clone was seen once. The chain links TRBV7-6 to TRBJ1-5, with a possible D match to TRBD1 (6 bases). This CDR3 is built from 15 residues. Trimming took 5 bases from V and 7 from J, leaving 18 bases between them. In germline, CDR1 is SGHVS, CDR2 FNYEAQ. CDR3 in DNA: TGTGCCAGCAGCCCTGGGGGCAGGGCGGGCCAGCCCCAGCATTTT. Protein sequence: CASSPGGRAGQPQHF. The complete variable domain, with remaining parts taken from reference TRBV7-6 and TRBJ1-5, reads GAGVSQSPRYKVTKRGQDVALRCDPISGHVSLYWYRQALGQGPEFLTYFNYEAQQDKSGLPNDRFSAERPEGSISTLTIQRTEQRDSAMYRCASSPGGRAGQPQHFGDGTRLSIL.

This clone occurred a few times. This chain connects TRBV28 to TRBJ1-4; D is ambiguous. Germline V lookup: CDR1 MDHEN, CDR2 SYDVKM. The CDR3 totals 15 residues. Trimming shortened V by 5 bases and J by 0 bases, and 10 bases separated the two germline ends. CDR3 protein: CASSAEPATNEKLFF. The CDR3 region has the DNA TGTGCCAGCAGTGCCGAGCCTGCAACTAATGAAAAACTGTTTTTT. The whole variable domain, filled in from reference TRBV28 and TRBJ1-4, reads DVKVTQSSRYLVKRTGEKVFLECVQDMDHENMFWYRQDPGLGLRLIYFSYDVKMKEKGDIPEGYSVSREKKERFSLILESASTNQTSMYLCASSAEPATNEKLFFGSGTQLSVL.

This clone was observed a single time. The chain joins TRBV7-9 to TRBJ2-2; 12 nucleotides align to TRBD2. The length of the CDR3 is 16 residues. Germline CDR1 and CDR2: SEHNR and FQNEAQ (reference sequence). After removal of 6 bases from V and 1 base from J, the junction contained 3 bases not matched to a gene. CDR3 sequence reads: CASRTSGGLNTGELFF. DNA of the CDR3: TGTGCCAGCAGGACTAGCGGGGGCCTGAACACCGGGGAGCTGTTTTTT.

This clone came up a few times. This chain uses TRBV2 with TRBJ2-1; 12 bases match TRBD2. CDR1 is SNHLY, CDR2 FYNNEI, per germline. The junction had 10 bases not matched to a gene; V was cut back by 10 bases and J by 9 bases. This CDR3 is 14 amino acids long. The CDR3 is CAKEWLAGGGEQFF. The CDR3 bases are TGTGCCAAGGAATGGCTAGCGGGAGGGGGTGAGCAGTTCTTC.

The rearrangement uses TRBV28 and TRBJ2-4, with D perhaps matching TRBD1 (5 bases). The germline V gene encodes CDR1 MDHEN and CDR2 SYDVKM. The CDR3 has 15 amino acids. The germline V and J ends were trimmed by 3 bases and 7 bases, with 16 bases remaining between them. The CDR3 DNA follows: TGTGCCAGCAGTTTGAGTGGGCAGGGTGCGAACATTCAGTACTTC. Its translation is CASSLSGQGANIQYF.

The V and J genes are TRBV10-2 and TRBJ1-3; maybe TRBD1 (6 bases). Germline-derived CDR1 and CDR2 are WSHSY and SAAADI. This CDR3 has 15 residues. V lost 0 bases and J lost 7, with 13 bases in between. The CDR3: CASSESGGRTNTIYF. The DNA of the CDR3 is TGCGCCAGCAGTGAGTCGGGGGGGCGGACGAACACCATATATTTT.

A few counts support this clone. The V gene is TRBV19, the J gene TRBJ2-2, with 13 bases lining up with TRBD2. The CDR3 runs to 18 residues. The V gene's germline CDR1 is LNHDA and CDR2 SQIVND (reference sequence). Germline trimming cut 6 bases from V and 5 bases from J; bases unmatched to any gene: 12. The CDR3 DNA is TGTGCCAGTAGCCACTGGGCGACTAGCGGGAGGCGAACCGGGGAGCTGTTTTTT. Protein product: CASSHWATSGRRTGELFF.

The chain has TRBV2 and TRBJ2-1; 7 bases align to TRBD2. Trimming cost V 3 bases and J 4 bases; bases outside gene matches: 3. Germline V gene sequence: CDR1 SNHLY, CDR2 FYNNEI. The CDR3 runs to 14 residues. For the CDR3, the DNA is TGTGCCAGCAGTGACACTAGCGATTACAATGAGCAGTTCTTC. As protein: CASSDTSDYNEQFF.

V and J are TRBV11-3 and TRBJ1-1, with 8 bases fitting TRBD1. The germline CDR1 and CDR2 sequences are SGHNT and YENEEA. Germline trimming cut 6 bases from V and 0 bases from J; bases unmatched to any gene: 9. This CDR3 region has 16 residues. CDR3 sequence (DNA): TGTGCCAGCAGACCCCAAGGGACAGGTTTGAACACTGAAGCTTTCTTT. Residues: CASRPQGTGLNTEAFF. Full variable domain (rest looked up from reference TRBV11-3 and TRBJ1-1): EAGVVQSPRYKIIEKKQPVAFWCNPISGHNTLYWYLQNLGQGPELLIRYENEEAVDDSQLPKDRFSAERLKGVDSTLKIQPAELGDSAVYLCASRPQGTGLNTEAFFGQGTRLTVV.

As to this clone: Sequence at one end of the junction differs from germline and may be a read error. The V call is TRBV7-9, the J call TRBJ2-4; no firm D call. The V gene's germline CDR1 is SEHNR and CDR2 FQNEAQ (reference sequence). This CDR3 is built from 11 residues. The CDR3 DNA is TGTTCCAGCAGCTCTGAAAACATTCAGTACTTC. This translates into CSSSSENIQYF.

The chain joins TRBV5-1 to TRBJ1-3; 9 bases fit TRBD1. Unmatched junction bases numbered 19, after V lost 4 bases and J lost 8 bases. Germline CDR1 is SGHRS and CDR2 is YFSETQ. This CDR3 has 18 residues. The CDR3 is CASSPGTGNSAAGDTIYF. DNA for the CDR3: TGCGCCAGCAGCCCCGGGACAGGGAATAGCGCTGCGGGGGACACCATATATTTT.

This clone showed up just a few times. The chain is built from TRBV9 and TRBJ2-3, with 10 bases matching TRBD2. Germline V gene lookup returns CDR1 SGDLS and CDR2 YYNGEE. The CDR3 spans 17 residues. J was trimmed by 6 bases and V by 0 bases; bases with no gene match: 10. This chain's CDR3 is CASSVEKLAGVSDTQYF. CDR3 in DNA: TGTGCCAGCAGCGTAGAGAAGCTAGCGGGAGTTTCGGATACGCAGTATTTT.

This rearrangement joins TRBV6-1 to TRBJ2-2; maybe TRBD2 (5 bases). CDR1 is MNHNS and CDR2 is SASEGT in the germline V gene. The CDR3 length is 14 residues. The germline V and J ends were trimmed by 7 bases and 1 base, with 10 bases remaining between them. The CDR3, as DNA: TGTGCCAGCAAAACTCGGGAGAACACCGGGGAGCTGTTTTTT. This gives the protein CASKTRENTGELFF.

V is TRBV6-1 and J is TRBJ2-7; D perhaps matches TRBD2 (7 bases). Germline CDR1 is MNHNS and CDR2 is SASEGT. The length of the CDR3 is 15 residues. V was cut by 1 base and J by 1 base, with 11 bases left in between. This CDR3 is CASSEVGGASYEQYF. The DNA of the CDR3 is TGTGCCAGCAGTGAAGTGGGGGGGGCGTCCTACGAGCAGTACTTC.

The CDR3 DNA reads as TGCGCCAGCAGCCCCCTACAGGGGCCGGACACTGAAGCTTTCTTT. Residues: CASSPLQGPDTEAFF. The V call is TRBV5-1, the J call TRBJ1-1; 7 bases map to TRBD1. Germline V gene lookup returns CDR1 SGHRS and CDR2 YFSETQ. Trimming took 4 bases from V and 3 from J; bases not matched to a gene: 9. The CDR3 has 15 residues.

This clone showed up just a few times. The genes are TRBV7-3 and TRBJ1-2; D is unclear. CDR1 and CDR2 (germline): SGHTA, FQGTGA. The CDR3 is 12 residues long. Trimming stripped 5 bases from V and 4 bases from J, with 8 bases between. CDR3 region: CASSIDTYGYTF. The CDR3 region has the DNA TGTGCCAGCAGCATAGACACCTATGGCTACACCTTC. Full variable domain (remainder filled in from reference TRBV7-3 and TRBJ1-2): GAGVSQTPSNKVTEKGKYVELRCDPISGHTALYWYRQSLGQGPEFLIYFQGTGAADDSGLPNDRFFAVRPEGSVSTLKIQRTERGDSAVYLCASSIDTYGYTFGSGTRLTVV.

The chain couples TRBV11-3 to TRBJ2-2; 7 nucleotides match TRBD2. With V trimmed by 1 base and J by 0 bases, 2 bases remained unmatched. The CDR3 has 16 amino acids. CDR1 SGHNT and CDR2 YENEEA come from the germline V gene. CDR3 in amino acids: CASSLVGLANTGELFF. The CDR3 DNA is TGTGCCAGCAGCTTAGTAGGACTAGCGAACACCGGGGAGCTGTTTTTT.

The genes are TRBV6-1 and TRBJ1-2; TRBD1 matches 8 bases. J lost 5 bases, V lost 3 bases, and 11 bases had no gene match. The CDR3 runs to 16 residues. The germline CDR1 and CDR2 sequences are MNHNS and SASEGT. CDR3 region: CASSDFVRTGYYGYTF. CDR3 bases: TGTGCCAGCAGTGATTTTGTCAGGACAGGGTATTATGGCTACACCTTC.

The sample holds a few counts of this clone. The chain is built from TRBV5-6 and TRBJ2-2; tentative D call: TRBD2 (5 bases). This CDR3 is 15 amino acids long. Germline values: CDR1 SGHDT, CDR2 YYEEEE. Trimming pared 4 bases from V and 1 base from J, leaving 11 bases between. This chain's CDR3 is CASSGSGLNTGELFF. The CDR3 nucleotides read TGTGCCAGCAGCGGATCGGGATTGAACACCGGGGAGCTGTTTTTT.